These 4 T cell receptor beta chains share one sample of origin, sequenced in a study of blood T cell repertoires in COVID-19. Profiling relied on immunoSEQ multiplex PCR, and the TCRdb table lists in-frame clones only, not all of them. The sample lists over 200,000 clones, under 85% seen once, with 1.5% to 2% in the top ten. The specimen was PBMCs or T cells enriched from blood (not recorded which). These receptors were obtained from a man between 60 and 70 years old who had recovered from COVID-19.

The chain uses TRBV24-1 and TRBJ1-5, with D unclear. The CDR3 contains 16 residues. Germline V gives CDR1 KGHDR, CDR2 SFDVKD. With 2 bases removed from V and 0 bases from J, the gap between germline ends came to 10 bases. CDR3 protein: CATSDSEAHSNQPQHF. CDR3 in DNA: TGTGCCACCAGTGATTCCGAGGCTCATAGCAATCAGCCCCAGCATTTT.

Written as DNA, the CDR3 is TGTGCCAGCAGCCTGGGACATCCAACTAATGAAAAACTGTTTTTT. Amino acids: CASSLGHPTNEKLFF. V gene TRBV7-2 combines with J gene TRBJ1-4; D possibly corresponds to TRBD1 (6 bases). The germline V gene encodes CDR1 SGHTA and CDR2 FQGNSA. V shed 5 bases and J shed 0 bases, with 10 bases lying between them. The CDR3 extends over 15 amino acids.

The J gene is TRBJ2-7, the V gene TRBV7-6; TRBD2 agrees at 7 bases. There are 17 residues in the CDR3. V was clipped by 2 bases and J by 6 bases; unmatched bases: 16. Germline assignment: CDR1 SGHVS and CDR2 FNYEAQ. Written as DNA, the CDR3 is TGTGCCAGCAGCTTACAGGGAGCGGGAAAACTTGCTAGCGAGCAGTACTTC. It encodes CASSLQGAGKLASEQYF.

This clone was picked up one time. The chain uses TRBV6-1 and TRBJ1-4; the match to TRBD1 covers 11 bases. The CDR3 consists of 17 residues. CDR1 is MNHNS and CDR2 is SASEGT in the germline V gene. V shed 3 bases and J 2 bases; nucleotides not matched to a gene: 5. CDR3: CASSDRTGGWTNEKLFF. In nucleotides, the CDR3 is TGTGCCAGCAGTGATCGGACAGGGGGCTGGACTAATGAAAAACTGTTTTTT.